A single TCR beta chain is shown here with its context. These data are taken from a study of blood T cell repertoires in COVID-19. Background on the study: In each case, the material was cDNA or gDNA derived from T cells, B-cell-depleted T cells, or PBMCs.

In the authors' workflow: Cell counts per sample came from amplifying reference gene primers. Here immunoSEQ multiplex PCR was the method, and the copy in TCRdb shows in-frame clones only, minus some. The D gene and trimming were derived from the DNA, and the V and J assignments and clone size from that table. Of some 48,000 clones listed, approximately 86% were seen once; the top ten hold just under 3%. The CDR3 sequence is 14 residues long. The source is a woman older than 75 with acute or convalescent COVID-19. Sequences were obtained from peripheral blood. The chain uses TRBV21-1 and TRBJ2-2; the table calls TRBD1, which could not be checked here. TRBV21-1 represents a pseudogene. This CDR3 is CASEKAGGTGELFF. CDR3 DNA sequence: TGTGCCAGCGAGAAAGCAGGGGGTACCGGGGAGCTGTTTTTT.